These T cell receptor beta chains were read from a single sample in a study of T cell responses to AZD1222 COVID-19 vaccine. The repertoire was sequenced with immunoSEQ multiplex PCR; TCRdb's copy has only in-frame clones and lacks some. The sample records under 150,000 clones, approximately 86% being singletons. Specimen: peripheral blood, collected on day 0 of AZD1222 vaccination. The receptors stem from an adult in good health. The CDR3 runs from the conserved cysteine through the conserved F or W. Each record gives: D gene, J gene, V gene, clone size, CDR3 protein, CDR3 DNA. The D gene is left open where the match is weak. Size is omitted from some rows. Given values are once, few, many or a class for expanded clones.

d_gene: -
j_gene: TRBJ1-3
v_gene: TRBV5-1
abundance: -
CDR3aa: CASSSRLGPGNTIYF
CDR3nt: TGCGCCAGCAGCTCCCGACTAGGGCCGGGAAACACCATATATTTT

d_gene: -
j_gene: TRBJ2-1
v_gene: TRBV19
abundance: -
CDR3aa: CASSSSGSSYNEQFF
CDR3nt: TGTGCCAGTAGTTCCTCGGGAAGCTCCTACAATGAGCAGTTCTTC

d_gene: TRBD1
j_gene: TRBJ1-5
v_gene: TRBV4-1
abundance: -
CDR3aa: CASSQEEGQGNQPQHF
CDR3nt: TGCGCCAGCAGTCAAGAAGAGGGACAGGGGAATCAGCCCCAGCATTTT

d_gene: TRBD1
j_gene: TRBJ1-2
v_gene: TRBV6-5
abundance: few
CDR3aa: CASSSLLQGASGYTF
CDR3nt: TGTGCCAGCAGTTCCCTTTTACAGGGGGCGAGTGGCTACACCTTC

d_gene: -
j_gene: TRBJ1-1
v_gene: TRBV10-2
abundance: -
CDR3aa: CASSDWQGRQGTEAFF
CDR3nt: TGCGCCAGCAGTGATTGGCAGGGCCGGCAGGGCACTGAAGCTTTCTTT

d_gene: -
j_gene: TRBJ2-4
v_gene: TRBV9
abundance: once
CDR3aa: CASSPGDLSKNIQYF
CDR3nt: TGTGCCAGCAGCCCAGGCGACCTATCTAAAAACATTCAGTACTTC

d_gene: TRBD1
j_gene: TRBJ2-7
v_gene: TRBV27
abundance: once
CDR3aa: CASRTIQGARDEQYF
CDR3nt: TGTGCCAGCAGGACAATACAGGGGGCGAGAGACGAGCAGTACTTC

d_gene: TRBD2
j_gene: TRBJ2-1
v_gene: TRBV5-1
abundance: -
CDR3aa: CASSFPGLAYNEQFF
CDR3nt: TGCGCCAGCAGCTTCCCGGGACTAGCCTACAATGAGCAGTTCTTC

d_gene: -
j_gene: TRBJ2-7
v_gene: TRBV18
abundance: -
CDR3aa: CASSPRLAQVNEQYF
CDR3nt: TGTGCCAGCTCACCACGGCTAGCACAGGTGAACGAGCAGTACTTC

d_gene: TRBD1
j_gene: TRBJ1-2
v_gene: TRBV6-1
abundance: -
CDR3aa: CASSERQGSNYGYTF
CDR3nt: TGTGCCAGCAGTGAACGACAGGGGTCTAACTATGGCTACACCTTC

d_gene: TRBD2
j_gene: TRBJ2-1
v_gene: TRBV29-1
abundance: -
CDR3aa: CSVRLASYNEQFF
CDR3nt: TGCAGCGTTCGACTAGCCAGCTACAATGAGCAGTTCTTC

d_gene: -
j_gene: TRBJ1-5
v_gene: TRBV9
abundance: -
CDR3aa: CASSVSGETNQPQHF
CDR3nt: TGTGCCAGCAGCGTATCAGGGGAAACCAATCAGCCCCAGCATTTT

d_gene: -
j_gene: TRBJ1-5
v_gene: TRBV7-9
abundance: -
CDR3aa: CASSLEVGRAGNQPQHF
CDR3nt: TGTGCCAGCAGCTTAGAAGTCGGGAGGGCTGGCAATCAGCCCCAGCATTTT

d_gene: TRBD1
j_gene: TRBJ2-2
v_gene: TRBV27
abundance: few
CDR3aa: CASSPAGQGPGELFF
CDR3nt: TGTGCCAGCAGTCCCGCGGGACAGGGACCCGGGGAGCTGTTTTTT

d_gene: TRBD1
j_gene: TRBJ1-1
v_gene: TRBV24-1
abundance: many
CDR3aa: CATSVWTGENTEAFF
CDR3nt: TGTGCCACCAGTGTCTGGACAGGGGAGAACACTGAAGCTTTCTTT

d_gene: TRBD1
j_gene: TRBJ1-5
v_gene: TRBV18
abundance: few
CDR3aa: CASSRGQVPLNQPQHF
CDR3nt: TGTGCCAGCTCTCGTGGACAGGTCCCCCTCAATCAGCCCCAGCATTTT

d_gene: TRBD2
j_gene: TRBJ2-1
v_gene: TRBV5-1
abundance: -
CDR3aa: CASSVGLAETGHEQFF
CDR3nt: TGCGCCAGCAGCGTAGGACTAGCGGAGACCGGCCATGAGCAGTTCTTC

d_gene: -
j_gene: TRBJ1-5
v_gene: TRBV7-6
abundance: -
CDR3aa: CASSPRAEANQPQHF
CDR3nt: TGTGCCAGCAGCCCACGGGCCGAAGCAAATCAGCCCCAGCATTTT

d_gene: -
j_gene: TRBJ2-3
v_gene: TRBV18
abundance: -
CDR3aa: CASSPVAFKSTDTQYF
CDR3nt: TGTGCCAGCTCACCTGTTGCGTTTAAAAGCACAGATACGCAGTATTTT

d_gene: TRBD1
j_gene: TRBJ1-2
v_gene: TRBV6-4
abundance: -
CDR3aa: CASRNTGEGNYGYTF
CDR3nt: TGTGCCAGCAGGAACACAGGGGAGGGGAACTATGGCTACACCTTC

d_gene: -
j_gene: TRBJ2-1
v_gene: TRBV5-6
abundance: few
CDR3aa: CASSFTGLEQFF
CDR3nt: TGTGCCAGCAGCTTTACAGGATTAGAGCAGTTCTTC

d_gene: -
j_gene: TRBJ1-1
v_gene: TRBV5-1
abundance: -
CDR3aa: CASRDQMNTEAFF
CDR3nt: TGCGCCAGCAGGGACCAAATGAACACTGAAGCTTTCTTT

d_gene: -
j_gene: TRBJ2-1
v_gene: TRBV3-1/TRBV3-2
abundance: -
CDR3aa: CASSQSIQGINEQFF
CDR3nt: TGTGCCAGCAGCCAATCGATACAGGGAATCAATGAGCAGTTCTTC

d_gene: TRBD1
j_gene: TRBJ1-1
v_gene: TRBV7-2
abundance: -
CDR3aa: CASSLAMVRQGNTEAFF
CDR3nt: TGTGCCAGCAGCTTAGCGATGGTTCGACAGGGGAACACTGAAGCTTTCTTT

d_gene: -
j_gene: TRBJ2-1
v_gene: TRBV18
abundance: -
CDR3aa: CASSPLGPEQFF
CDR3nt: TGTGCCAGCTCACCCCTCGGGCCTGAGCAGTTCTTC

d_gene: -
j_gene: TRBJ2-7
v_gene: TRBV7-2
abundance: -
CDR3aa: CASSLSMGGAYEQYF
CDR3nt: TGTGCCAGCAGCTTAAGTATGGGGGGCGCCTACGAGCAGTACTTC

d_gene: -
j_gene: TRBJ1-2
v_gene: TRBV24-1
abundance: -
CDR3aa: CATSDNTATGTLNYGYTF
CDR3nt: TGTGCCACCAGTGATAATACAGCTACCGGGACACTGAACTATGGCTACACCTTC

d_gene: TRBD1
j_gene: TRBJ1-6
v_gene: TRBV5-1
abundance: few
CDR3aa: CASRGQGLSPLHF
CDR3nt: TGCGCCAGCCGGGGACAGGGGCTTTCACCCCTCCACTTT

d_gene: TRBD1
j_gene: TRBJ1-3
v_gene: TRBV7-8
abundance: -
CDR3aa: CASSFPDRGWGNTIYF
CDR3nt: TGTGCCAGCAGCTTTCCGGACAGGGGTTGGGGAAACACCATATATTTT

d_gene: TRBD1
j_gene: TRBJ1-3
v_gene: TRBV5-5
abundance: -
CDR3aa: CASSSTGGAGNTIYF
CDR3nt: TGTGCCAGCAGCTCTACAGGGGGTGCTGGAAACACCATATATTTT

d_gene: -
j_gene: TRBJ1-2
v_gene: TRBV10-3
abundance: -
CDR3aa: CAVGGGRYGYTF
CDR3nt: TGTGCCGTGGGGGGCGGGAGGTATGGCTACACCTTC

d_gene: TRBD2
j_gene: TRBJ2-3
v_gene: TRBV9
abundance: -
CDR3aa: CASSVGLAGSDTQYF
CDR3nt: TGTGCCAGCAGCGTAGGACTAGCGGGATCAGATACGCAGTATTTT

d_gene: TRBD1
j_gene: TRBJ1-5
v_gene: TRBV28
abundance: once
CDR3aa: CASIPGGLKNQPQHF
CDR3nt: TGTGCCAGCATCCCAGGGGGCCTTAAGAATCAGCCCCAGCATTTT

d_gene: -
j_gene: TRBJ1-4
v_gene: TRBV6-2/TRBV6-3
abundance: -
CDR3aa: CASTPSSATNEKLFF
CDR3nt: TGTGCCAGCACCCCTTCTTCGGCAACTAATGAAAAACTGTTTTTT

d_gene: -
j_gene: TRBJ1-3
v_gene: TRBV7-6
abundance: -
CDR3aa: CASSPTSPSLGNTIYF
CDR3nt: TGTGCCAGCAGCCCGACATCGCCAAGCTTAGGAAACACCATATATTTT

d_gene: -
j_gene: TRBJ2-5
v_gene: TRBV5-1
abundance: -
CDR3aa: CASRGGTDPRETQYF
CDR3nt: TGCGCCAGCAGGGGGGGTACGGACCCTAGGGAGACCCAGTACTTC

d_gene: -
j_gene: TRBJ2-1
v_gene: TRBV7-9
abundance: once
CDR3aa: CASSIPGSGNEQFF
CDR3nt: TGTGCCAGCAGCATCCCCGGGAGTGGCAATGAGCAGTTCTTC

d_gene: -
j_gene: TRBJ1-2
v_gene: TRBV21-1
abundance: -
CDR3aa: CASTPGRAIYGYTF
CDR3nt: TGTGCCAGCACTCCGGGCAGGGCTATCTATGGCTACACCTTC

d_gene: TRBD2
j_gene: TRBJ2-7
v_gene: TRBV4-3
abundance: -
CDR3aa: CASSQDRASGSAAQYF
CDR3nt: TGCGCCAGCAGCCAAGATCGGGCTAGCGGAAGCGCCGCGCAGTACTTC

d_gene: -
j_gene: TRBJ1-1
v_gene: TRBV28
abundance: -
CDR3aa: CASSLSWNTEAFF
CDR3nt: TGTGCCAGCAGTTTAAGTTGGAACACTGAAGCTTTCTTT

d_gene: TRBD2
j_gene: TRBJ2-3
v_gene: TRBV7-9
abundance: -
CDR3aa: CASSFTRLGTSATDTQYF
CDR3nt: TGTGCCAGCAGCTTTACGCGATTAGGGACTAGCGCCACAGATACGCAGTATTTT

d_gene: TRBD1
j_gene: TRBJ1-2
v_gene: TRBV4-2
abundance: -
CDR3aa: CASSLIGQGRNYGYTF
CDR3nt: TGTGCCAGCAGCCTAATCGGACAGGGTCGTAACTATGGCTACACCTTC

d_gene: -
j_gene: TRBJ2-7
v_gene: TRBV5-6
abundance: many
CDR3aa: CASSWTGDYEQYF
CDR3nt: TGTGCCAGCAGCTGGACCGGGGATTACGAGCAGTACTTC

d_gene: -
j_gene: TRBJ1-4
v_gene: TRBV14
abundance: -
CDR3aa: CASGAGPRGKLFF
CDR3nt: TGTGCCAGCGGGGCGGGGCCTAGAGGAAAACTGTTTTTT

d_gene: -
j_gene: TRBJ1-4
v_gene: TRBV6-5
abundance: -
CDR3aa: CASSRQENEKLFF
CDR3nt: TGTGCCAGCAGTCGACAGGAGAATGAAAAACTGTTTTTT

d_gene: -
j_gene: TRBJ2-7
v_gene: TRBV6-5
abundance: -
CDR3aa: CASSYTRRTTNYEQYF
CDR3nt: TGTGCCAGCAGTTACACACGACGGACGACCAACTACGAGCAGTACTTC

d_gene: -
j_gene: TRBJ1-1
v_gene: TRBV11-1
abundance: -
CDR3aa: CASSFTRVNTEAFF
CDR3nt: TGTGCCAGCAGCTTTACCAGGGTGAACACTGAAGCTTTCTTT

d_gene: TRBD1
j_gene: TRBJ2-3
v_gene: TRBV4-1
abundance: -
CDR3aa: CASSQATGISGDTQYF
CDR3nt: TGCGCCAGCAGCCAAGCGACAGGGATCTCGGGAGATACGCAGTATTTT

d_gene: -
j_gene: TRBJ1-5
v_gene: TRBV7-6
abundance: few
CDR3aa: CASSLITGFNQPQHF
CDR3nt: TGTGCCAGCAGCTTAATTACAGGGTTCAATCAGCCCCAGCATTTT

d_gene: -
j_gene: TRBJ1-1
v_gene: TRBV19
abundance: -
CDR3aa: CASSIGFNTEAFF
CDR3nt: TGTGCCAGTAGTATTGGGTTTAACACTGAAGCTTTCTTT

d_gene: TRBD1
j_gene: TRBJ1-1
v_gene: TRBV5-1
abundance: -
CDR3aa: CASSFRQGWGTEAFF
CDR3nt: TGCGCCAGCAGCTTCCGACAGGGGTGGGGCACTGAAGCTTTCTTT

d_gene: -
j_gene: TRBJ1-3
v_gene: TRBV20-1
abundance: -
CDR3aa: CSARVPGSGNTIYF
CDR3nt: TGCAGTGCTCGTGTCCCAGGGTCTGGAAACACCATATATTTT

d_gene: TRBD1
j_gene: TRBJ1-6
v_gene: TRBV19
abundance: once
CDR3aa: CASRSGGYNSPLHF
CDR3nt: TGTGCCAGTAGGTCAGGGGGCTATAATTCACCCCTCCACTTT

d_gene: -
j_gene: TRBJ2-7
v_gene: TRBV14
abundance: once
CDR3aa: CASSQEDYEQYF
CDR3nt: TGTGCCAGCAGCCAAGAGGACTACGAGCAGTACTTC

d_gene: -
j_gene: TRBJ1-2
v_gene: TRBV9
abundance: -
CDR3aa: CASSPSSTGDYGYTF
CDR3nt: TGTGCCAGCAGCCCTTCCTCGACAGGCGACTATGGCTACACCTTC

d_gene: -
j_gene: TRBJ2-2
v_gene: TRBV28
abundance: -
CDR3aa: CASRQPAGELFF
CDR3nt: TGTGCCAGCAGACAACCCGCCGGGGAGCTGTTTTTT

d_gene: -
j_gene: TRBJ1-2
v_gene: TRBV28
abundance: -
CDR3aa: CASSSLSEGYTF
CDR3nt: TGTGCCAGCAGTTCCTTAAGCGAAGGCTACACCTTC

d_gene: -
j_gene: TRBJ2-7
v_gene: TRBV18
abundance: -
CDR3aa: CASSPGHISSYEQYF
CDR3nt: TGTGCCAGCTCACCCGGACATATTTCCTCCTACGAGCAGTACTTC

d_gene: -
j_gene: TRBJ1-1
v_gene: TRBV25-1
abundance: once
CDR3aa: CASSENTEAFF
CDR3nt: TGTGCCAGCAGTGAAAACACTGAAGCTTTCTTT

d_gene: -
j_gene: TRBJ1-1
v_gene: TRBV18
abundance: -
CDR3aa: CASSPLGFSMNTEAFF
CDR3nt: TGTGCCAGCTCACCACTAGGGTTCTCTATGAACACTGAAGCTTTCTTT